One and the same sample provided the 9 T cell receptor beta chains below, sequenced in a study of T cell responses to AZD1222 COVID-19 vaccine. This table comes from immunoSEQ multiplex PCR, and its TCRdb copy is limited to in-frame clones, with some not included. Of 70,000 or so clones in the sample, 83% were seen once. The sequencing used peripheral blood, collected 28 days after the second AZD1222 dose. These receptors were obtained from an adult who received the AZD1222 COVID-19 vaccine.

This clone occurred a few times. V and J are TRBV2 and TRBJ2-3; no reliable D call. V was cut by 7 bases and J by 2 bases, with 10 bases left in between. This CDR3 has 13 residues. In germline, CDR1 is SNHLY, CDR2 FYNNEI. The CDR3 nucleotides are TGTGCCAGCAACGGACCCTTCACAGATACGCAGTATTTT. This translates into CASNGPFTDTQYF.

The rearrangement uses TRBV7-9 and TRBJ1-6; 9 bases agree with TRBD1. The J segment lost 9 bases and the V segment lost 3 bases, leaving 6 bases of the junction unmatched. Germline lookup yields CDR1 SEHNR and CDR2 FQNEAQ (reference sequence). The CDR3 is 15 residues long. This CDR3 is CASSFGDREASPLHF. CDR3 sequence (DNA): TGTGCCAGCAGCTTTGGGGACAGGGAGGCTTCACCCCTCCACTTT. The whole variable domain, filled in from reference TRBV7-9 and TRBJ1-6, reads DTGVSQNPRHKITKRGQNVTFRCDPISEHNRLYWYRQTLGQGPEFLTYFQNEAQLEKSRLLSDRFSAERPKGSFSTLEIQRTEQGDSAMYLCASSFGDREASPLHFGNGTRLTVT.

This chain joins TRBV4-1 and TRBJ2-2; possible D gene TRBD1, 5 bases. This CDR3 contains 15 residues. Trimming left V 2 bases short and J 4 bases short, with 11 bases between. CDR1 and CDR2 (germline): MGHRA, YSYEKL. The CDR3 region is CASSQFGAGTGELFF. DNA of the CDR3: TGCGCCAGCAGCCAATTTGGGGCAGGCACCGGGGAGCTGTTTTTT.

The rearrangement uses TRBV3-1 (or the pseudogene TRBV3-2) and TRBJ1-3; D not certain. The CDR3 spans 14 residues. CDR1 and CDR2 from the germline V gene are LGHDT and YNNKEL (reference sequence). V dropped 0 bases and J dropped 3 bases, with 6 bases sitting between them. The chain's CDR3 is CASSQDSSGNTIYF. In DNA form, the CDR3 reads TGTGCCAGCAGCCAAGATTCAAGTGGAAACACCATATATTTT.

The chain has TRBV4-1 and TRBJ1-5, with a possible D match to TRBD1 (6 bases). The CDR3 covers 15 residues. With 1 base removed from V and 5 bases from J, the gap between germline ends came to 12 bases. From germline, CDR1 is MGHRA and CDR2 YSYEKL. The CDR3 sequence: CASSQGLRGDQPQHF. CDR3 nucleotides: TGCGCCAGCAGCCAAGGTTTGAGGGGGGATCAGCCCCAGCATTTT.

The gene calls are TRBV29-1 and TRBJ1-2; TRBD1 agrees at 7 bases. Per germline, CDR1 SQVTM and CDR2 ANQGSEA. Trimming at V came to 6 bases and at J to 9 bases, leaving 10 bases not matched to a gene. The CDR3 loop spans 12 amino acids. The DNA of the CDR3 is TGCAGCGTGGGGGCAGGGGGAGGTAGCTACACCTTC. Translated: CSVGAGGGSYTF. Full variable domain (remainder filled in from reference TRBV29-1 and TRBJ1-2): SAVISQKPSRDICQRGTSLTIQCQVDSQVTMMFWYRQQPGQSLTLIATANQGSEATYESGFVIDKFPISRPNLTFSTLTVSNMSPEDSSIYLCSVGAGGGSYTFGSGTRLTVV.

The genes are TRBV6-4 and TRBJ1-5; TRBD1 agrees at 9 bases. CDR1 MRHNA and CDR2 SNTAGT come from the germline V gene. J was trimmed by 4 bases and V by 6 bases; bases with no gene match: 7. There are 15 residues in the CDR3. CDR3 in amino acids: CASSDQTGGNQPQHF. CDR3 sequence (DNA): TGTGCCAGCAGCGATCAGACAGGGGGTAATCAGCCCCAGCATTTT.

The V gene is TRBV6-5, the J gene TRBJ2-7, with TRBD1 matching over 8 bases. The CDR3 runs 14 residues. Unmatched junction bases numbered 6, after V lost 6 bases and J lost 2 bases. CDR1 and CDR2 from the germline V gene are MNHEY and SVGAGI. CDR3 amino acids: CASRWDRTTYEQYF. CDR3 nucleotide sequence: TGTGCCAGCAGATGGGACAGGACTACCTACGAGCAGTACTTC.

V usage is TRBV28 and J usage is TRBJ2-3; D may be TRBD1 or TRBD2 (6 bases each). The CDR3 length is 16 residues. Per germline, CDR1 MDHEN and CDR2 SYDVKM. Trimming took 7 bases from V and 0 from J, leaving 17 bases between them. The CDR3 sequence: CASKSLPGASTDTQYF. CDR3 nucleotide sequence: TGTGCCAGCAAAAGTCTCCCGGGGGCCAGCACAGATACGCAGTATTTT. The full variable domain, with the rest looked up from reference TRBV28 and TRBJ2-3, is DVKVTQSSRYLVKRTGEKVFLECVQDMDHENMFWYRQDPGLGLRLIYFSYDVKMKEKGDIPEGYSVSREKKERFSLILESASTNQTSMYLCASKSLPGASTDTQYFGPGTRLTVL.